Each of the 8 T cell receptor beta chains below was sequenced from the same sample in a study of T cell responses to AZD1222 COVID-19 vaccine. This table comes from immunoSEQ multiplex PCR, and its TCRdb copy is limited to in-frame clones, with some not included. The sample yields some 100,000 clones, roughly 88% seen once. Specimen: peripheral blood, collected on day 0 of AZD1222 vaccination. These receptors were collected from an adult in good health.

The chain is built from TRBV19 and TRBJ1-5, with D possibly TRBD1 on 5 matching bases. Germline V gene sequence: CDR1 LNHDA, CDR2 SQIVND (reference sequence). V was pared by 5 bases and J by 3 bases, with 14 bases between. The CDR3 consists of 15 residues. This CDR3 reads CASSPQGGDNQPQHF. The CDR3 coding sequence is TGTGCCAGTAGTCCTCAGGGTGGGGACAATCAGCCCCAGCATTTT.

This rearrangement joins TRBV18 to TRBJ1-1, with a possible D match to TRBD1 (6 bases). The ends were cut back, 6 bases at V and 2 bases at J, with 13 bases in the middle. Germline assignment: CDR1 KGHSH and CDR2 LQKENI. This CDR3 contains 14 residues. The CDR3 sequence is CASSRGAVNTEAFF. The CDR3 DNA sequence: TGTGCCAGCTCCCGGGGGGCTGTAAACACTGAAGCTTTCTTT.

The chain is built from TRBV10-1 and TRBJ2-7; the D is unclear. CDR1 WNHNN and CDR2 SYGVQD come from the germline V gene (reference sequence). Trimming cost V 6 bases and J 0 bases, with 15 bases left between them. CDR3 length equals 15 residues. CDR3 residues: CASRTPRRSSYEQYF. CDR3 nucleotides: TGCGCCAGCAGGACCCCCCGCAGGAGCTCCTACGAGCAGTACTTC.

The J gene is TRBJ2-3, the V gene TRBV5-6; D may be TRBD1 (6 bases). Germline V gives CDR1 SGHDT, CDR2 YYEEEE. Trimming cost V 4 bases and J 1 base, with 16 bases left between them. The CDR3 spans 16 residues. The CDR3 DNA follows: TGTGCCAGCAGCGCGGCAGGGGCGCGCCGCACAGATACGCAGTATTTT. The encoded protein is CASSAAGARRTDTQYF. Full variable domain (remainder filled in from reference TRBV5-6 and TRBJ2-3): DAGVTQSPTHLIKTRGQQVTLRCSPKSGHDTVSWYQQALGQGPQFIFQYYEEEERQRGNFPDRFSGHQFPNYSSELNVNALLLGDSALYLCASSAAGARRTDTQYFGPGTRLTVL.

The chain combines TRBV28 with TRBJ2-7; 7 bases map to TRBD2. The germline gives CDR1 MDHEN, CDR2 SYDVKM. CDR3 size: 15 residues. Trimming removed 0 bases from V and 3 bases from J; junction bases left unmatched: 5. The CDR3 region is CASSLWASGDYEQYF. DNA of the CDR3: TGTGCCAGCAGTTTATGGGCTAGCGGAGACTACGAGCAGTACTTC.

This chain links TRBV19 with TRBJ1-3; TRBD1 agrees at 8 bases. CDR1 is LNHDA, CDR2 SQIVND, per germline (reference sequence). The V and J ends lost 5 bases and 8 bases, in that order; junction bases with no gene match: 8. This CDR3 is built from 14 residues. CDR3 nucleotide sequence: TGTGCCAGTAGTGCCGACAGGGGAAGAGACACCATATATTTT. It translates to CASSADRGRDTIYF.

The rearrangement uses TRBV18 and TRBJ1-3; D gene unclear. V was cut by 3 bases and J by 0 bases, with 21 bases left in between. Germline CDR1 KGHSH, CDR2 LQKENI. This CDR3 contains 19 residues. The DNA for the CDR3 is TGTGCCAGCTCACCCTACTCTCTTCAACCTCGGGACTCTGGAAACACCATATATTTT. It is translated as CASSPYSLQPRDSGNTIYF.

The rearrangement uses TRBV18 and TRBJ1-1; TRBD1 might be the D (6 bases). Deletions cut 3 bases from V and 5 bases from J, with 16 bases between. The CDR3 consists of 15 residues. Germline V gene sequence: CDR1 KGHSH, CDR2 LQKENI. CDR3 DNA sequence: TGTGCCAGCTCACCCCGCGCGGGGGCTGAAACTGAAGCTTTCTTT. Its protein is CASSPRAGAETEAFF.